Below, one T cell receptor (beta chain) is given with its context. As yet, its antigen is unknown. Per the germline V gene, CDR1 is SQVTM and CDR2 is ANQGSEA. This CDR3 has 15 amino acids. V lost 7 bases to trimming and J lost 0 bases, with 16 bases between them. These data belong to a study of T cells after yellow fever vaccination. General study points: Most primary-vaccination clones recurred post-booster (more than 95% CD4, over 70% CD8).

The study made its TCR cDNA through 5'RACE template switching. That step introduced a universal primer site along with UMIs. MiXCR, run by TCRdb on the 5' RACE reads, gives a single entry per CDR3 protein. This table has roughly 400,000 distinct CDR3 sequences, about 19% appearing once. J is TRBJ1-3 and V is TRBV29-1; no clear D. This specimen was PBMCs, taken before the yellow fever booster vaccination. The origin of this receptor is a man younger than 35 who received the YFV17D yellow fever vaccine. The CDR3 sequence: CSALLDAPSGNTIYF. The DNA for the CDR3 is TGCAGCGCATTACTCGACGCCCCCTCTGGAAACACCATATATTTT.